This T cell receptor (beta chain) stems from a study of PD-1 blockade in classical Hodgkin lymphoma (dated by TCRdb to about 2020). Study-level background: Nivolumab dosing was 3 mg/kg intravenously every 2 weeks, continuing until either disease progression or unacceptable toxicity. A peripheral blood immune signature of response to PD-1 blockade in classical Hodgkin lymphoma was defined using TCR beta sequencing and CyTOF.

Genomic DNA was isolated using the Qiagen DNeasy kit from unsorted PBMCs as well as from negatively selected CD4+ and CD8+ fractions. TCR beta CDR3 regions were subjected to amplification by immunoSEQ multiplex PCR with primers that anneal to V and J segments. A synthetic immune receptor repertoire was used to minimize amplification bias, and any remaining bias was removed computationally after sequencing. The study's own analysis went as follows. Custom Python scripts were used to quantify repertoire diversity as the Shannon entropy index. The unsorted, CD4+ and CD8+ repertoires were each analyzed separately, with the exception of combined analyses, where CD4+ and CD8+ sequences were merged in silico. Clonal expansion was defined as a frequency increase of at least 2-fold after treatment compared with C1D1, and clones undetected at baseline were assigned a pseudocount of 0.5. Clones with 0 or 1 copy at C1D1 were classified as singleton clones, and clones with 2 or more copies were classified as non-singleton clones. By matching protein sequences in sorted samples from the same patient, clones expanded in unsorted samples were annotated as CD4+, CD8+ or unknown. Wilcoxon tests on paired samples were used to test diversity changes from C1D1 to C4D1. In TCRdb, the immuneACCESS table is reduced to in-frame sequences with V and J assigned. These tables do not hold every clone; where another copy was compared, an unresolved V gene accounts for under half, and the others remain unexplained. D and trimming were read from the DNA, whereas the V and J calls and clone size are those reported in that table. The sample table lists 25,000 to 30,000 clones, approximately 81% of them with a count of one. Jointly, the top ten make up roughly a third of the sample.

Details on this clone: Its target antigen remains unknown. No base quality values were provided; no much bigger clone lies one nucleotide off.

Overall study outcomes, separate from this receptor: Lower diversity was seen in patients whose nivolumab began less than 1 year after ASCT, and these patients were left out of later analyses so that immune reconstitution would not confound the results. Baseline TCR diversity was reported to be lower in newly diagnosed patients than in healthy donors, and even lower in relapsed/refractory patients. Among trial patients, those achieving complete response had baseline diversity similar to that of newly diagnosed patients, while diversity was significantly lower in partial responders and progressors. Only a single clinical trial cohort was studied, and what caused the repertoire differences, possibly disease activity or prior therapy, remained undefined. A significant rise by C4D1 was seen in CD4+ but not CD8+ TCR diversity (p=0.0027 vs p=0.16), with the rise being most apparent in complete responders (p=0.02).

This specimen's time point label, interpreted: cycle 2 day 1 (C2D1) of nivolumab. Every trial patient had relapsed following autologous stem cell transplantation, and prior brentuximab vedotin exposure was what differed among cohorts A, B and C. The trial cohort comprised 60 or so patients with relapsed/refractory classical Hodgkin lymphoma whose best overall responses were complete response, partial response or progressive disease. Single-agent nivolumab was administered to trial patients in the multi-cohort phase II CheckMate 205 trial. An independent review committee assessed best overall response by applying the 2007 International Working Group response criteria. Trial PBMCs were collected just before the start of nivolumab (C1D1) and during therapy at cycle 2 day 1 and cycle 4 day 1. Peripheral blood was collected in 8 mL Vacutainer Cell Preparation Tubes, from which PBMCs were isolated by centrifugation and then cryopreserved.

The receptor was isolated from a human donor with classical Hodgkin lymphoma. This specimen consisted of peripheral blood mononuclear cells (PBMCs), obtained before the second cycle of nivolumab.

The sequenced DNA is TGTGCCAGCAGTTACTCCTGGACAAAATCTGGAAACACCATATATTTT. It translates as CASSYSWTKSGNTIYF. The chain uses TRBV6-5 and TRBJ1-3, with TRBD1 tentatively as D gene (5 bases match). At the junction V is shortened by 0 bases and J by 1 base, with 10 bases in between. The CDR3 holds 16 amino acids from the cysteine to the phenylalanine. Only the CDR3 region is kept as DNA, spanning 48 bases read in frame from base 1. As encoded in the germline V gene, CDR1 is MNHEY while CDR2 is SVGAGI.